This T cell receptor (gamma chain) originates from a study of Vδ1+ human thymocytes. Study-wide points: In the thymus, TRG and TRD repertoires looked highly polyclonal with Gaussian CDR3 lengths.

The template was reverse-transcribed extracted RNA. Multiplex PCR used pooled V-gene forward primers and a constant-region reverse primer to amplify CDR3s. TCRdb re-processed the multiplex PCR reads using CATT. The data show tens of thousands of gamma-chain clones, over 20% seen once. Note on this clone: Its antigen is currently unknown.

V was clipped by 5 bases and J by 13 bases; unmatched bases: 14. The germline V gene has CDR1 VINAFY and CDR2 YDVSNSKD. The CDR3 runs to 12 residues. The sequenced material came from Vdelta1+ gamma-delta thymocytes from the thymus. The subset: FACS-sorted CD3+ TCRalphabeta- TCRVdelta1+ TCRVdelta2- thymocytes. The V gene is TRGV5, the J gene TRGJ1 or TRGJ2. This clonotype originated in a girl younger than two who had congenital heart surgery. The CDR3: CATWAVDLEKLF. The CDR3 region has the DNA TGTGCCACCTGGGCGGTTGATTTGGAAAAACTCTTT.